This T cell receptor (beta chain) originates from a study of response to subunit inactivated influenza vaccine. Study results and limitations: Authors suggested few new T cells are recruited by each seasonal influenza vaccination.

This CDR3 has 17 residues. Looked up from germline, CDR1 is ENHRY and CDR2 is SYGVKD. With 6 bases removed from V and 9 bases from J, the gap between germline ends came to 27 bases. This clonotype has a count of ten or more. As yet, its antigen is unknown. TCRdb recomputed calls from the RT-PCR reads with MiXCR, one row per CDR3 protein. The data contain approximately 730,000 distinct CDR3 sequences, approximately 14% of them singletons. This TCR was sampled from a man aged 45-65 years who received an inactivated influenza vaccine. The material sequenced was PBMCs from blood, taken 14 to 15 days before vaccination. The chain is built from TRBV10-3 and TRBJ2-1, with D possibly TRBD1 on 6 matching bases. The CDR3 loop is CAISTPGQLGLRGEQFF. The CDR3 bases are TGTGCCATCAGCACACCCGGACAGCTGGGGTTACGGGGTGAGCAGTTCTTC.